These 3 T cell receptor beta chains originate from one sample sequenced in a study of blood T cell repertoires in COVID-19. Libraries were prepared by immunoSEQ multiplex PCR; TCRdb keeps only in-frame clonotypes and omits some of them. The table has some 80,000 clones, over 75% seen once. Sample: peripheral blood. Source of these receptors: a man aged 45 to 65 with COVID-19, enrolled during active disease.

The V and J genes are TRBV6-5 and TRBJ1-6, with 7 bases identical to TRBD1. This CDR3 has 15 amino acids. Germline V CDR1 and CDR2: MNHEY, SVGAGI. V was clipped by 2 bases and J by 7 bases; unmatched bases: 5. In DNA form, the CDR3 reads TGTGCCAGCAGTTACATGGACAGGCGGAATTCACCCCTCCACTTT. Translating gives CASSYMDRRNSPLHF.

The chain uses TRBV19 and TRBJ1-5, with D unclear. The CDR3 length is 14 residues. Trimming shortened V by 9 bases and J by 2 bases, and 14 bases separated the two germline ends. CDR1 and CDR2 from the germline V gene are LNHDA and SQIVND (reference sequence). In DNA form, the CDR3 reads TGTGCCAGCCTCCGGGATTACGGCAATCAGCCCCAGCATTTT. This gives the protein CASLRDYGNQPQHF.

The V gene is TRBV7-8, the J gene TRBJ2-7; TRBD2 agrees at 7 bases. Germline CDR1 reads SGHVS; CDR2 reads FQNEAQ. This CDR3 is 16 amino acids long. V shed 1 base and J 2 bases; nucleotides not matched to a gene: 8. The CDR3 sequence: CASSLDGWEGPYEQYF. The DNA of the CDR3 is TGTGCCAGCAGCTTAGACGGGTGGGAGGGTCCCTACGAGCAGTACTTC.